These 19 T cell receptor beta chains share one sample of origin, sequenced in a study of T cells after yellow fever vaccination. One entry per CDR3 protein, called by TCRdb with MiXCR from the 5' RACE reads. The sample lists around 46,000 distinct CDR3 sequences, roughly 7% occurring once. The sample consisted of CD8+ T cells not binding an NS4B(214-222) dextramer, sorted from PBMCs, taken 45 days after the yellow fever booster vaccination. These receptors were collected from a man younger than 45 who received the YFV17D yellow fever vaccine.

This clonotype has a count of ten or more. CDR3 DNA: TGTGCCAGCAGCTCCGGGAGGCTAATTAGGAACACTGAAGCTTTCTTT. Residues: CASSSGRLIRNTEAFF. The rearrangement links TRBV28 to TRBJ1-1; D remains ambiguous. Trimming stripped 6 bases from V and 1 base from J, with 18 bases between. The CDR3 is made up of 16 amino acids. Germline CDR1 and CDR2: MDHEN and SYDVKM.

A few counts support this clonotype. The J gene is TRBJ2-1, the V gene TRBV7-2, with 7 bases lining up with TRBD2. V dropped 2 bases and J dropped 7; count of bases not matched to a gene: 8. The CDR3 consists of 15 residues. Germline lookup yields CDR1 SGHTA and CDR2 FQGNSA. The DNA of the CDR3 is TGTGCCAGCAGCTTATCAAAAATTAGCGGGAATGAGCAGTTCTTC. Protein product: CASSLSKISGNEQFF. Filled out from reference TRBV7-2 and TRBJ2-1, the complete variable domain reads GAGVSQSPSNKVTEKGKDVELRCDPISGHTALYWYRQSLGQGLEFLIYFQGNSAPDKSGLPSDRFSAERTGGSVSTLTIQRTQQEDSAVYLCASSLSKISGNEQFFGPGTRLTVL.

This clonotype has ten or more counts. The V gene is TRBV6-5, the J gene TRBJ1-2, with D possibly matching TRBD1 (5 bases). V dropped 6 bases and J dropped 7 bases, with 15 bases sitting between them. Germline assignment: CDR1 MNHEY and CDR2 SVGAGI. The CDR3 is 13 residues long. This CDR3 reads CASRNAGISGYTF. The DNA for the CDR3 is TGTGCCAGCAGAAACGCAGGGATCTCTGGCTACACCTTC.

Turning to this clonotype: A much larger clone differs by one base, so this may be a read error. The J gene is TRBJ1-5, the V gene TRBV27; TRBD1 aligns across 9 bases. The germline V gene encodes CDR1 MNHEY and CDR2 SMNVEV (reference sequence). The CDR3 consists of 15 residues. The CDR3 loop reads CAGSLTGGWDQPQHF. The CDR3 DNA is TGTGCCGGCAGTCTAACAGGGGGCTGGGATCAGCCCCAGCATTTT.

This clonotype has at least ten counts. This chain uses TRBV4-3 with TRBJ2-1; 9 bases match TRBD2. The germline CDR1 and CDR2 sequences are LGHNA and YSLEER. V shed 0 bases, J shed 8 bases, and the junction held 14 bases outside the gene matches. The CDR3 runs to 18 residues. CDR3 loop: CASSQDLLAGSSGDEQFF. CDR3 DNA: TGCGCCAGCAGCCAAGATCTCCTAGCGGGATCCTCAGGGGATGAGCAGTTCTTC.

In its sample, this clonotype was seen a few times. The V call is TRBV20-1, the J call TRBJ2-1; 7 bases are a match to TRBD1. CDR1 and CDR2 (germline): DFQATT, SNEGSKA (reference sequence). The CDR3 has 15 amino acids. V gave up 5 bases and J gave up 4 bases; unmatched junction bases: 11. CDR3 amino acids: CSAGEWTGGYNEQFF. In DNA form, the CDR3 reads TGCAGTGCTGGGGAGTGGACAGGCGGTTACAATGAGCAGTTCTTC.

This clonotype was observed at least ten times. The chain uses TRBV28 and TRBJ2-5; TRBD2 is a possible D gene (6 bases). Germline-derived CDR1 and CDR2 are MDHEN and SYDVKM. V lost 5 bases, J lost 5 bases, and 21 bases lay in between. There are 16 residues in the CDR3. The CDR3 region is CASSTGVRLIRETQYF. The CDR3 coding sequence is TGTGCCAGCAGTACGGGAGTGAGACTGATAAGGGAGACCCAGTACTTC.

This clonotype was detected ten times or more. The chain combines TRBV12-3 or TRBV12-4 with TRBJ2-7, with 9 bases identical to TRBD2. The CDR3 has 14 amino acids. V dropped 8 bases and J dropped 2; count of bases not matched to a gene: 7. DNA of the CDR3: TGTGCCAGCGGGTCGCGGGAGGGGACCTACGAGCAGTACTTC. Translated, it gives CASGSREGTYEQYF.

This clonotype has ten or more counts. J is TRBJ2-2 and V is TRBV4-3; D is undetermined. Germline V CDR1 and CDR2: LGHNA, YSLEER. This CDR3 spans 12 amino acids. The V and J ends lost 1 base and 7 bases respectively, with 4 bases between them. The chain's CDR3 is CASSQAGGELFF. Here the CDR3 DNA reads TGCGCCAGCAGCCAAGCAGGCGGGGAGCTGTTTTTT.

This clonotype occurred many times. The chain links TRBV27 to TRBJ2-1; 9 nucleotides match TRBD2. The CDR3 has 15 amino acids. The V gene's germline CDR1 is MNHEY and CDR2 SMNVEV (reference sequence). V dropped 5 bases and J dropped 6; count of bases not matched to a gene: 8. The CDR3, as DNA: TGTGCCAGCAGTCCAAAAGCGGGGGGAACCAATGAGCAGTTCTTC. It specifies CASSPKAGGTNEQFF.

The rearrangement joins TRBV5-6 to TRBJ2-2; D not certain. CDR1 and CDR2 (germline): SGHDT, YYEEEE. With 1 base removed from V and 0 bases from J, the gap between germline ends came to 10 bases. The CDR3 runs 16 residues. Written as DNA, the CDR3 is TGTGCCAGCAGCTTGAGTCGGCACACGAACACCGGGGAGCTGTTTTTT. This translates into CASSLSRHTNTGELFF.

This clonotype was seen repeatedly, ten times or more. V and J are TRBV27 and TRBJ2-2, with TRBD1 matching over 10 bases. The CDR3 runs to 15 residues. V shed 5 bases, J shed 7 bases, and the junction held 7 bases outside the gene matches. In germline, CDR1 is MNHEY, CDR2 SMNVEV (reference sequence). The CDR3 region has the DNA TGTGCCAGCAGTCCGACAGGGGGCGTGAGCGGGGAGCTGTTTTTT. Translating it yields CASSPTGGVSGELFF.

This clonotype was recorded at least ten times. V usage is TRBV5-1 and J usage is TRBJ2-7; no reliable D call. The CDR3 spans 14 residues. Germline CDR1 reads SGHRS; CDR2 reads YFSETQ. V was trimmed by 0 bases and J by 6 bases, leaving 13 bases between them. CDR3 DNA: TGCGCCAGCAGCTTGGACGGTGTAGTGGTCGAGCAGTACTTC. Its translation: CASSLDGVVVEQYF.

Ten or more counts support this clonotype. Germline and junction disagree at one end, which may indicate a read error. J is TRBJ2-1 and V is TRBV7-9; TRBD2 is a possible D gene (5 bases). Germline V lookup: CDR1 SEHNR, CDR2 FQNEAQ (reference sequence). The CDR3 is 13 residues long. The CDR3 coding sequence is TGTGCCAGCAGCTTACCTAGCTACTATGAGCAGTTCTTC. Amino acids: CASSLPSYYEQFF. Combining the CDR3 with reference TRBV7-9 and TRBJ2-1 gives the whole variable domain DTGVSQNPRHKITKRGQNVTFRCDPISEHNRLYWYRQTLGQGPEFLTYFQNEAQLEKSRLLSDRFSAERPKGSFSTLEIQRTEQGDSAMYLCASSLPSYYEQFFGPGTRLTVL.

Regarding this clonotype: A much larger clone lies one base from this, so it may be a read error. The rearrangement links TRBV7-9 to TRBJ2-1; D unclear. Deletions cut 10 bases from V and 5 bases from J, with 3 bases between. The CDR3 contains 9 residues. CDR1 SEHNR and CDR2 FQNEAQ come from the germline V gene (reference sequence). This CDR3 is CATNNEQFF. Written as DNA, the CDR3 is TGTGCCACCAACAATGAGCAGTTCTTC. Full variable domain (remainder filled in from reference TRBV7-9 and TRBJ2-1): DTGVSQNPRHKITKRGQNVTFRCDPISEHNRLYWYRQTLGQGPEFLTYFQNEAQLEKSRLLSDRFSAERPKGSFSTLEIQRTEQGDSAMYLCATNNEQFFGPGTRLTVL.

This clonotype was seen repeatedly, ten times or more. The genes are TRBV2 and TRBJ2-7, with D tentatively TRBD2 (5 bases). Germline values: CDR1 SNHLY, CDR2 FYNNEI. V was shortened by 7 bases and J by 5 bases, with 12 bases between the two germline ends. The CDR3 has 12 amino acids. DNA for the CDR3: TGTGCCAGCATTCGGGGTTCAGACGAGCAGTACTTC. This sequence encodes CASIRGSDEQYF.

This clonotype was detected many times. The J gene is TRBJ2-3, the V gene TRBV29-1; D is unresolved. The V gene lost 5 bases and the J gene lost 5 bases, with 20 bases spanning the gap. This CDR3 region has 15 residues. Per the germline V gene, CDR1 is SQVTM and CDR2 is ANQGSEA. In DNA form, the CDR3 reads TGCAGCGTTCCCTTTGAAGAGGACCTTAAAGATACGCAGTATTTT. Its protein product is CSVPFEEDLKDTQYF.

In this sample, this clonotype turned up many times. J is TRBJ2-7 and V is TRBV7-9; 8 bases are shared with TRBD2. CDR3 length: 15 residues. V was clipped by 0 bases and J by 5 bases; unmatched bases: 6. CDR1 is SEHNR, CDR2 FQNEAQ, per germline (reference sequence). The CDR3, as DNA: TGTGCCAGCAGCTTAGCGTCGGGAGGGCCGGACGAGCAGTACTTC. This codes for CASSLASGGPDEQYF.

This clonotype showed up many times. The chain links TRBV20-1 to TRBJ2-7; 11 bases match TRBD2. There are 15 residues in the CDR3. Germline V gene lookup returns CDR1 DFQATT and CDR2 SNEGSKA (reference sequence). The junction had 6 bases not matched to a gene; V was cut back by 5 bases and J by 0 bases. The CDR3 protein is CSASPGTSGSYEQYF. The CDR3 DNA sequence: TGCAGTGCTTCCCCCGGGACTAGCGGCTCCTACGAGCAGTACTTC.